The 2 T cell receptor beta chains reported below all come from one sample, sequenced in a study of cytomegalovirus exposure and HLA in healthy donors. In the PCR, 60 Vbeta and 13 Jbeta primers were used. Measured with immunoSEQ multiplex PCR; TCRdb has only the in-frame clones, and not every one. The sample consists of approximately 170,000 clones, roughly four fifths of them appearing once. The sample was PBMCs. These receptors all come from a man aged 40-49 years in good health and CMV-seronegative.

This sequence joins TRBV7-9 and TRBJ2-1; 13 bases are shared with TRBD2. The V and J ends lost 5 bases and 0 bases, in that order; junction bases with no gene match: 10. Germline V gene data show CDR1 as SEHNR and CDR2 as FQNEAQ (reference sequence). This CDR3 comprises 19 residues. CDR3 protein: CASSPAGLAGPSSYNEQFF. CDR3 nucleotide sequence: TGTGCCAGCAGCCCCGCGGGACTAGCGGGACCGAGCTCCTACAATGAGCAGTTCTTC.

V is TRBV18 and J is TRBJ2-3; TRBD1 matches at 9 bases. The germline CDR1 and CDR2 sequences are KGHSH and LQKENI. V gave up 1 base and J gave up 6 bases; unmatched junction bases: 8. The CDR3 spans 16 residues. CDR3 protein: CASSPRRDREGDTQYF. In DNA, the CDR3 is TGTGCCAGCTCACCACGAAGGGACAGGGAGGGCGATACGCAGTATTTT. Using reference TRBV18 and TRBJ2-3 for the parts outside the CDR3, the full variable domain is NAGVMQNPRHLVRRRGQEARLRCSPMKGHSHVYWYRQLPEEGLKFMVYLQKENIIDESGMPKERFSAEFPKEGPSILRIQQVVRGDSAAYFCASSPRRDREGDTQYFGPGTRLTVL.